Detailed here is one T cell receptor (beta chain). Its antigen is not known. The source of the sample is a study of cytomegalovirus exposure and HLA in healthy donors. Study results and caveats: Later analysis identified a missense DCLRE1C variant that was linked to TCR beta V- and J-gene trimming.

The germline V gene has CDR1 SGHTA and CDR2 FQGNSA. This CDR3 spans 16 amino acids. V lost 1 base, J lost 4 bases, and 8 bases stayed unmatched. Amplification used 60 Vbeta primers and 13 Jbeta primers. Only in-frame clones appear in the TCRdb table, and some are missing; sequencing was by immunoSEQ multiplex PCR. The table shows about 89,000 clones, with roughly 80% occurring only once. The TCR originated in a man aged 25 to 45 in good health and CMV-seronegative. V and J are TRBV7-2 and TRBJ2-5, with TRBD2 identical over 8 bases. Sequenced input: PBMCs. The CDR3 bases are TGTGCCAGCAGCTTAGGTGGGACTAGATTTCGAGAGACCCAGTACTTC. Its translation: CASSLGGTRFRETQYF.